These 10 T cell receptor beta chains were all obtained from the same sample, sequenced in a study of T cell responses to AZD1222 COVID-19 vaccine. Profiled with immunoSEQ multiplex PCR; TCRdb holds only in-frame clones, not every one. This table has some 130,000 clones, 85% to 90% appearing once. This specimen consisted of peripheral blood, obtained on day 0 of AZD1222 vaccination. These receptors were taken from an adult in good health.

The chain recombines TRBV18 with TRBJ1-6; D remains ambiguous. The CDR3 is made up of 15 amino acids. The germline V gene encodes CDR1 KGHSH and CDR2 LQKENI. Trimming stripped 2 bases from V and 0 bases from J, with 5 bases between. The CDR3 region is CASSPEASYNSPLHF. For the CDR3, the DNA is TGTGCCAGCTCACCAGAAGCCTCCTATAATTCACCCCTCCACTTT.

J is TRBJ2-1 and V is TRBV29-1, with 10 bases lining up with TRBD2. J gave up 7 bases and V 3 bases, and 6 bases lay outside the gene matches. Germline CDR1 is SQVTM and CDR2 is ANQGSEA. This CDR3 is 14 amino acids long. DNA of the CDR3: TGCAGCGTTGAGAGCGAGCGGGGGGGGAATGAGCAGTTCTTC. Protein: CSVESERGGNEQFF.

The V call is TRBV7-3, the J call TRBJ1-6; D unresolved. This CDR3 region has 13 residues. The germline V gene has CDR1 SGHTA and CDR2 FQGTGA. Trimming took 3 bases from V and 6 from J, leaving 6 bases between them. The chain's CDR3 is CASSLTTNSPLHF. CDR3 nucleotide sequence: TGTGCCAGCAGCTTGACTACTAATTCACCCCTCCACTTT.

This chain's CDR3 is CASSYRQRSNTGELFF. DNA of the CDR3: TGTGCCAGCAGCTATCGACAGAGGTCGAACACCGGGGAGCTGTTTTTT. This chain connects TRBV7-9 to TRBJ2-2, with D perhaps matching TRBD1 (5 bases). Germline CDR1 is SEHNR and CDR2 is FQNEAQ (reference sequence). CDR3 size: 16 residues. Trimming pared 4 bases from V and 0 bases from J, leaving 12 bases between.

This clone showed up many times. This rearrangement joins TRBV7-9 to TRBJ1-5; TRBD1 aligns across 9 bases. CDR3 size: 15 residues. Germline values: CDR1 SEHNR, CDR2 FQNEAQ (reference sequence). The V segment lost 5 bases and the J segment 4 bases; nucleotides outside the gene matches: 6. CDR3: CASSAQGARNQPQHF. The CDR3 coding sequence is TGTGCCAGCAGCGCACAGGGGGCCCGGAATCAGCCCCAGCATTTT.

This clone was seen only a few times. This rearrangement joins TRBV6-5 to TRBJ2-7; D ambiguous. CDR3 length equals 13 residues. Germline V gives CDR1 MNHEY, CDR2 SVGAGI. Deletions cut 6 bases from V and 2 bases from J, with 11 bases between. The CDR3 sequence is CASRGSVAYEQYF. The DNA of the CDR3 is TGTGCCAGCAGAGGTTCAGTCGCCTACGAGCAGTACTTC.

The chain employs TRBV7-9 and TRBJ2-2, with D perhaps matching TRBD2 (7 bases). Looked up from germline, CDR1 is SEHNR and CDR2 is FQNEAQ (reference sequence). There are 15 residues in the CDR3. Between the trimmed V and J ends, which lost 1 base and 5 bases, there was a span of 11 bases. The CDR3 sequence: CASSLGRGLTGELFF. CDR3 nucleotide sequence: TGTGCCAGCAGCTTAGGCAGGGGACTAACCGGGGAGCTGTTTTTT.

This chain links TRBV24-1 with TRBJ1-4; TRBD1 agrees at 10 bases. This CDR3 comprises 16 residues. The V gene end was trimmed by 4 bases and the J gene end by 7 bases; junction bases not matched to a gene: 8. In germline, CDR1 is KGHDR, CDR2 SFDVKD. DNA for the CDR3: TGTGCCACCAGTGACCCCAGACAGGGGGCTCCTGAAAAACTGTTTTTT. The encoded protein is CATSDPRQGAPEKLFF.

This clone was picked up a small number of times. V is TRBV11-2 and J is TRBJ2-1; D remains ambiguous. Per the germline V gene, CDR1 is SGHAT and CDR2 is FQNNGV. The CDR3 consists of 13 residues. The ends were cut back, 6 bases at V and 5 bases at J, with 11 bases in the middle. The CDR3 bases are TGTGCCAGCAGACCCCTGAGAGACAATGAGCAGTTCTTC. Translated: CASRPLRDNEQFF.

The chain employs TRBV6-1 and TRBJ1-3; D is unclear. Germline-derived CDR1 and CDR2 are MNHNS and SASEGT. V lost 3 bases to trimming and J lost 4 bases, with 16 bases between them. There are 16 residues in the CDR3. In DNA, the CDR3 is TGTGCCAGCAGTGACCTCGGGCAGGCTGACGGAAACACCATATATTTT. Residues: CASSDLGQADGNTIYF.